A selection of T cell receptor beta chains follows, all from one sample in a study of T cells in Graves' hyperthyroidism and ophthalmopathy. TCRdb itself ran the multiplex PCR reads through MiXCR, one entry per CDR3 protein. The sample has approximately 490,000 distinct CDR3 sequences; around a fifth are singletons. Sequences were obtained from blood. The receptors derive from a woman aged 70-85 years with Graves' ophthalmopathy. The conserved cysteine and the conserved F or W are not part of the CDR3 here. Each record gives: J gene, CDR3 length, V gene, CDR3 protein.

TRBJ1-1,10,TRBV6-2/TRBV6-3,ASTFGYTEAF
TRBJ1-2,13,TRBV4-3,ASSLLGAGNYGYT
TRBJ1-2,11,TRBV6-9,ASSYNQGVGYT
TRBJ2-3,14,TRBV7-2,ASSLVGPFSTDTQY
TRBJ1-2,11,TRBV20-1,SAIHPTNYGYT
TRBJ1-2,10,TRBV30,AWGQSNYGYT
TRBJ1-2,13,TRBV27,ASSSPGQGLYGYT
TRBJ1-1,13,TRBV10-3,AISGYRGQNTEAF
TRBJ2-5,12,TRBV6-2/TRBV6-3,ASSYIPREETQY
TRBJ2-1,12,TRBV4-3,ASSQQRAPREQF
TRBJ2-4,12,TRBV30,AWSVGQGENIQY
TRBJ1-2,12,TRBV12-3/TRBV12-4,ASSPGGDSYGYT
TRBJ1-5,10,TRBV12-3/TRBV12-4,ASSLRPQPQH
TRBJ2-1,9,TRBV11-2,ASSLHEGSF
TRBJ1-1,12,TRBV11-2,ASSLGGGVIGAF
TRBJ2-1,14,TRBV14,ASSQQLGTGKNEQF
TRBJ2-2,16,TRBV27,ASSFGGLAGGRTGELF
TRBJ1-1,12,TRBV6-2/TRBV6-3,ASINRGKNTEAF
TRBJ1-2,12,TRBV5-1,ASSSLEGSYGYT
TRBJ2-7,11,TRBV7-9,ASSRGNSYEQY
TRBJ1-1,11,TRBV5-6,ASSFEGIAEAF
TRBJ1-2,11,TRBV6-2/TRBV6-3,ASTDPRWEGYT
TRBJ1-2,12,TRBV2,AGSVDGLLGGYT
TRBJ2-7,12,TRBV12-3/TRBV12-4,ASSLSAGRGEQY
TRBJ1-6,13,TRBV28,ASRKQVSYNSPLH
TRBJ2-5,13,TRBV6-5,ASSYVAGASGTQY
TRBJ2-2,14,TRBV4-1,ASLRVAGSNTGELF
TRBJ1-3,12,TRBV7-9,ASSLGTGENTIY
TRBJ2-5,14,TRBV7-3,ASSLNPPGLGETQY
TRBJ2-5,12,TRBV12-3/TRBV12-4,ASSLASRTATQY
TRBJ1-4,11,TRBV11-2,ASSSLTGEKLF
TRBJ1-5,11,TRBV3-1,ASSQVAGQPQH
TRBJ2-7,10,TRBV7-3,ASSSDVGEQY
TRBJ2-2,14,TRBV6-2/TRBV6-3,ASYPTSGPNTGELF
TRBJ1-4,12,TRBV5-1,ASSLRPTNEKLF
TRBJ1-4,15,TRBV12-3/TRBV12-4,ASSSRGRGSRIEKLF